The 17 T cell receptor beta chains below were found in one sample sequenced in a study of graft-versus-host responses after intestinal transplantation (dated by TCRdb to the early 2020s). The library was obtained by the immunoSEQ multiplex PCR assay. The immuneACCESS repertoire file appears here via TCRdb, limited to in-frame rearrangements. These files lack a portion of the clones; in checked studies, under half of the deficit traces to unresolved V genes, and the cause of the others is not known. The sample table lists just over 95,000 clones, approximately 90% of them with a count of one. The top ten clones comprise around 0.17% of the sample. These TCRs are of unknown antigen specificity. Taken with the paper, the label for time point translates to: cells obtained before transplantation from donor or recipient. The starting material was unstimulated CD4+ T cells sorted from spleen or lymph node cells, obtained before intestinal transplant. These receptor sequences come from a human donor who received an intestinal transplant.

The rearrangement uses TRBV5-4 and TRBJ2-1, with D maybe TRBD2 (6 bases). Germline lookup yields CDR1 SGHNT and CDR2 YYREEE (reference sequence). The CDR3 has 16 residues. Deletions cut 2 bases from V and 4 bases from J, with 16 bases between. The CDR3: CASSLLAVGAYNEQFF. DNA of the CDR3: TGTGCCAGCAGCTTATTAGCGGTGGGTGCTTACAATGAGCAGTTCTTC.

The rearrangement links TRBV2 to TRBJ1-6; 7 bases match TRBD1. The germline V gene has CDR1 SNHLY and CDR2 FYNNEI. The length of the CDR3 is 15 residues. Trimming removed 6 bases from V and 5 bases from J; junction bases left unmatched: 7. CDR3 DNA sequence: TGTGCCAGCAGAGACGGGACAGCTAATAATTCACCCCTCCACTTT. Translation: CASRDGTANNSPLHF. Drawing the rest from reference TRBV2 and TRBJ1-6, the complete variable domain is EPEVTQTPSHQVTQMGQEVILRCVPISNHLYFYWYRQILGQKVEFLVSFYNNEISEKSEIFDDQFSVERPDGSNFTLKIRSTKLEDSAMYFCASRDGTANNSPLHFGNGTRLTVT.

CDR3 sequence (DNA): TGTGCCTGGAGTAGGGGCCTTGAGTACGAGCAGTACTTC. It is translated as CAWSRGLEYEQYF. The rearrangement links TRBV30 to TRBJ2-5; weak D call: TRBD1 (5 bases). With the DNA end fitting TRBJ2-7 better, the J assignment may be wrong. CDR3 length: 13 residues. The germline gives CDR1 GTSNPN, CDR2 SVGIG (reference sequence).

The chain couples TRBV4-2 to TRBJ1-5; tentative D call: TRBD1 (5 bases). V was cut by 0 bases and J by 7 bases, with 16 bases left in between. Germline V gene data show CDR1 as LGHNA and CDR2 as YNFKEQ. The CDR3 is made up of 16 amino acids. CDR3 DNA: TGTGCCAGCAGCCAAGATTTGGGCAGGGTAAGACAGCCCCAGCATTTT. Residues: CASSQDLGRVRQPQHF.

This clone came up once. The CDR3 coding sequence is TGTGCCAGCAGCAGAGACAAAGGCGGGCGGGGCTACAATGAGCAGTTCTTC. It codes for CASSRDKGGRGYNEQFF. The chain employs TRBV9 and TRBJ2-1; tentative D call: TRBD2 (6 bases). In germline, CDR1 is SGDLS, CDR2 YYNGEE. The CDR3 is made up of 17 amino acids. The germline V and J ends were trimmed by 4 bases and 3 bases, with 20 bases remaining between them.

This clone was seen once. V and J are TRBV5-4 and TRBJ1-2; unclear D gene. The germline V and J ends were trimmed by 10 bases and 0 bases, with 13 bases remaining between them. The CDR3 is 13 residues long. Germline values: CDR1 SGHNT, CDR2 YYREEE (reference sequence). The CDR3 loop is CAFLMDSNYGYTF. CDR3 DNA: TGTGCCTTCCTCATGGACTCTAACTATGGCTACACCTTC.

The rearrangement joins TRBV7-2 to TRBJ2-3; weak D call: TRBD2 (5 bases). CDR3 length: 17 amino acids. V lost 1 base and J 2 bases, leaving 16 bases between the germline ends. Germline lookup yields CDR1 SGHTA and CDR2 FQGNSA. In nucleotides, the CDR3 is TGTGCCAGCAGCTTAGGGGCGGGTCAGAGACACACAGATACGCAGTATTTT. Translating it yields CASSLGAGQRHTDTQYF.

V and J are TRBV4-1 and TRBJ1-6, with D uncertain. This CDR3 region has 15 residues. CDR1 and CDR2 from the germline V gene are MGHRA and YSYEKL. V was shortened by 2 bases and J by 8 bases, with 13 bases between the two germline ends. CDR3 nucleotides: TGCGCCAGCAGCCAATTGGAGTTCCCTGATTCACCCCTCCACTTT. It yields the protein CASSQLEFPDSPLHF.

The chain has TRBV12-1 and TRBJ2-1; TRBD2 is the table's D call, not checked against the DNA. TRBV12-1 is a pseudogene locus. This CDR3 has 13 residues. The CDR3 spells CASSSPLLLEQFF. CDR3 sequence (DNA): TGTGCCAGCAGCTCTCCCCTATTATTGGAGCAGTTCTTC.

This chain links TRBV7-8 with TRBJ1-6; D remains unclear. Trimming removed 3 bases at V and 8 bases at J, with 26 bases between. The V gene's germline CDR1 is SGHVS and CDR2 FQNEAQ. The CDR3 length is 19 residues. CDR3 sequence reads: CASSLTTVFRVGDYSPLHF. CDR3 in DNA: TGTGCCAGCAGCTTGACCACGGTTTTTCGGGTGGGAGATTATTCACCCCTCCACTTT.

The CDR3 region has the DNA TGTGCCAGCTCGGGACAGTATAATTCACCCCTCCACTTT. Its translation: CASSGQYNSPLHF. The chain recombines TRBV27 with TRBJ1-6; TRBD1 aligns across 7 bases. The CDR3 totals 13 residues. Germline V gene lookup returns CDR1 MNHEY and CDR2 SMNVEV (reference sequence). Unmatched junction bases numbered 2, after V lost 8 bases and J lost 4 bases.

The table lists this clone with a count of one. The chain couples TRBV4-1 to TRBJ1-4; no definite D call. Trimming took off 4 bases at V and 1 base at J, with 7 bases between the two ends. The CDR3 sequence is 14 residues long. Germline CDR1 MGHRA, CDR2 YSYEKL. CDR3 loop: CASSRSLTNEKLFF. The DNA of the CDR3 is TGCGCCAGCAGCCGGAGTTTAACTAATGAAAAACTGTTTTTT.

The chain links TRBV4-2 to TRBJ2-3, with unresolved D. The germline V gene encodes CDR1 LGHNA and CDR2 YNFKEQ. CDR3 length equals 13 residues. V shed 5 bases and J shed 4 bases, with 10 bases lying between them. Here the CDR3 DNA reads TGTGCCAGCAGCAGCCTAGGCCCAGATACGCAGTATTTT. It codes for CASSSLGPDTQYF.

This sequence joins TRBV7-2 and TRBJ2-5, with 8 positions matching TRBD1. The J call may be in error: the DNA end matches TRBJ2-7 better. There are 15 residues in the CDR3. From germline, CDR1 is SGHTA and CDR2 FQGNSA. In DNA form, the CDR3 reads TGTGCCAGCAGGTACGACAGGGGTGTTTCCTACGAGCAGTACTTC. This sequence encodes CASRYDRGVSYEQYF.

The chain carries TRBV18 and TRBJ2-5, with 10 bases that match TRBD1. After removal of 1 base from V and 2 bases from J, the junction contained 7 bases not matched to a gene. This CDR3 region has 17 residues. The germline gives CDR1 KGHSH, CDR2 LQKENI. CDR3 nucleotides: TGTGCCAGCTCACCACTGACAGGGGGCGCGGAGCAAGAGACCCAGTACTTC. Translating gives CASSPLTGGAEQETQYF.

The chain employs TRBV5-1 and TRBJ2-1; TRBD2 aligns across 10 bases. This CDR3 has 14 amino acids. Unmatched junction bases numbered 1, after V lost 2 bases and J lost 5 bases. CDR1 is SGHRS, CDR2 YFSETQ, per germline. CDR3 sequence: CASSFLAGDNEQFF. The CDR3 nucleotides read TGCGCCAGCAGCTTTCTAGCGGGAGACAATGAGCAGTTCTTC.

Only one count was recorded for this clone. The J gene is TRBJ2-7, the V gene TRBV7-2, with 10 bases fitting TRBD1. Trimming cost V 3 bases and J 4 bases; bases outside gene matches: 6. Germline CDR1 and CDR2: SGHTA and FQGNSA. There are 15 residues in the CDR3. CDR3 protein: CASSFHGTGVYEQYF. CDR3 bases: TGTGCCAGCAGCTTCCACGGGACAGGGGTTTACGAGCAGTACTTC.